This entry is about one T cell receptor (beta chain). Its antigen is as yet unknown. This sample was taken from a study of CXCR4 blockade with PD-1 therapy in pancreatic cancer. Findings and limits, study-wide: Only TCRbeta chains were sequenced here. Survival did not correlate with tumor clonality, which averaged 0.14 versus 0.05.

The repertoire was sequenced with immunoSEQ multiplex PCR; TCRdb's copy has only in-frame clones and lacks some. The sample yields fewer than 10,000 clones, roughly three fifths seen once. Germline V CDR1 and CDR2: SQVTM, ANQGSEA. V lost 5 bases and J lost 0; bases outside the gene matches: 4. The CDR3 length is 14 residues. Patients who provided the archived tumor blocks had not received neoadjuvant therapy before surgery. The TCR was taken from a human donor with pancreatic ductal adenocarcinoma. The material sequenced was tumor tissue. The chain has TRBV29-1 and TRBJ2-1, with TRBD1 matching over 7 bases. The CDR3: CSVRTGLSYNEQFF. The CDR3 DNA is TGCAGCGTTCGGACAGGTCTCTCCTACAATGAGCAGTTCTTC.